This T cell receptor beta chain derives from a study of cytotoxic CD8 clonotypes in ibrutinib-treated CLL. Background on the study: Partial response occurred in 24 patients and complete response in 2; at median approximately 65 months, about 14 remained remitted and around twelve progressed.

V dropped 0 bases and J dropped 6; count of bases not matched to a gene: 11. The CDR3 loop spans 18 amino acids. Germline values: CDR1 MGHRA, CDR2 YSYEKL. Sequencing sought depths of 1 in 200,000 to 1 in 1 million T cells. Method: immunoSEQ multiplex PCR; TCRdb's copy keeps in-frame clones and lacks some. This table holds over 100,000 clones, approximately 85% found once. V and J are TRBV4-1 and TRBJ2-3; TRBD2 matches 11 bases. Sequencing was performed on PBMCs, taken after 24 months of ibrutinib treatment. The sequence came from a human donor with chronic lymphocytic leukemia. CDR3 amino acids: CASSQEWYSGGARDTQYF. The CDR3, as DNA: TGCGCCAGCAGCCAAGAATGGTATAGCGGGGGGGCCCGGGATACGCAGTATTTT.